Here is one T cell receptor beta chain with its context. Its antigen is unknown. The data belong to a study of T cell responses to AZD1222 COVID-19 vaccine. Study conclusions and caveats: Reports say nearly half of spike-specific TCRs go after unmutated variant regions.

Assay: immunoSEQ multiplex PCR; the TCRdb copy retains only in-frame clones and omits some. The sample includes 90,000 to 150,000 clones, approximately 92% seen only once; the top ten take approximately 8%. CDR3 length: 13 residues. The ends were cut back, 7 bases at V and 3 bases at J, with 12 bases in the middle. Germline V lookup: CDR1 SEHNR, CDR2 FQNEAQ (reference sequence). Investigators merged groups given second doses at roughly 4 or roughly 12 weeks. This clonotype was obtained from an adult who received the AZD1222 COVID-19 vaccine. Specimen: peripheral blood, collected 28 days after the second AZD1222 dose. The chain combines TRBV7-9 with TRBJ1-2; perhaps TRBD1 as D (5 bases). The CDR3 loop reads CASNSPRDYGYTF. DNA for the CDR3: TGTGCCAGCAATTCCCCCAGGGACTATGGCTACACCTTC.